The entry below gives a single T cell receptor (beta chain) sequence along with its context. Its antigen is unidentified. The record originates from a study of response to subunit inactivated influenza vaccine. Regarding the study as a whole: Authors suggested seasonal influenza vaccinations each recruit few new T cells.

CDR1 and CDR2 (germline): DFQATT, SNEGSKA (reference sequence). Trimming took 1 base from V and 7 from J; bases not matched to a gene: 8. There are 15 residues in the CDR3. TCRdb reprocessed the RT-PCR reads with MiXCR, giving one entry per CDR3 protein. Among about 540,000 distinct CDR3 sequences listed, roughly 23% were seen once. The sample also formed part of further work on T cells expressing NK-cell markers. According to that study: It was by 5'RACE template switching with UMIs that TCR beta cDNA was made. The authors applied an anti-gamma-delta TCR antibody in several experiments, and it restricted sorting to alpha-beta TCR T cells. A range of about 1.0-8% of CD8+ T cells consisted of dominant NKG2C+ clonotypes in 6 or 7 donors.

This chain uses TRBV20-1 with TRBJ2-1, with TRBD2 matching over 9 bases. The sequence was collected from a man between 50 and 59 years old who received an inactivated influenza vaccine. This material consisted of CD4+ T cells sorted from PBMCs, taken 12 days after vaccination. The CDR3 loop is CSARGFLSGGNEQFF. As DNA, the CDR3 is TGCAGTGCTAGAGGATTTCTGAGCGGGGGGAATGAGCAGTTCTTC.